This T cell receptor (beta chain) originates from a study of metastatic and nonmetastatic thyroid tumors. About the study: Thyroid patients, malignant and benign, had repertoires compared across blood and tumor or nodule tissue.

TCRdb reprocessed the PCR reads using MiXCR. The sample consists of some 22,000 clones, 20% to 25% of them appearing once. The CDR3 is made up of 16 amino acids. The germline CDR1 and CDR2 sequences are DFQATT and SNEGSKA (reference sequence). The V and J ends lost 6 bases and 0 bases, in that order; junction bases with no gene match: 10. Ahead of thyroid surgery, no patient had received treatment of any kind. Sequencing used tumor tissue. V gene TRBV20-1 combines with J gene TRBJ2-7; TRBD2 matches at 11 bases. The sequence was obtained from a female donor with papillary thyroid cancer or a benign thyroid nodule (not recorded which). Some clones in this sample may be carry-over from other donors' samples. CDR3 nucleotide sequence: TGCAGTGCCCCCAGGGGACTAGCGGATCCCTCCTACGAGCAGTACTTC. Translation gives CSAPRGLADPSYEQYF.